This T cell receptor (beta chain) was identified during a study of blood T cell repertoires in COVID-19. Study as a whole: The United States, Italy and Spain provided the acute and convalescent COVID-19 samples.

Researchers sorted participants into cohorts using their self-reported clinical history. Method: immunoSEQ multiplex PCR; TCRdb's copy keeps in-frame clones and lacks some. This table holds a few hundred thousand clones, roughly 88% found once. Germline V gene sequence: CDR1 KGHSH, CDR2 LQKENI. The CDR3 has 17 amino acids. The J segment lost 0 bases and the V segment lost 6 bases, leaving 10 bases of the junction unmatched. This receptor was identified in a woman in her thirties or forties with acute COVID-19. The chain is built from TRBV18 and TRBJ1-1, with 10 bases fitting TRBD1. Sequenced sample: PBMCs or T cells enriched from blood (not recorded which). In DNA, the CDR3 is TGTGCCAGCTCGCCCCTGACAGGGGGCTGGGTGAACACTGAAGCTTTCTTT. Protein product: CASSPLTGGWVNTEAFF.